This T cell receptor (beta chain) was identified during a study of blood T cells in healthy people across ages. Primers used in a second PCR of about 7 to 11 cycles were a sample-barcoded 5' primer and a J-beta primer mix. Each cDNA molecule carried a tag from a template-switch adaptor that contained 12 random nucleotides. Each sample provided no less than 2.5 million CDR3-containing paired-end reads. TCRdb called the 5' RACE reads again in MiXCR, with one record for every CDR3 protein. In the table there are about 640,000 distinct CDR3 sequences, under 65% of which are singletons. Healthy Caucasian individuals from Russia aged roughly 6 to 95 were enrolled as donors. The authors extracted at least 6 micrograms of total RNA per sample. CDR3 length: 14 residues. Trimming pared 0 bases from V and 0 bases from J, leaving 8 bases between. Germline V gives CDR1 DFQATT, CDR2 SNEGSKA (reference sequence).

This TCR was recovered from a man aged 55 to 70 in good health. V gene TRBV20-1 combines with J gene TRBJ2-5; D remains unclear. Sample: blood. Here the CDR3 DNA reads TGCAGTGCTAGAGATGGCGGCTACCAAGAGACCCAGTACTTC. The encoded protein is CSARDGGYQETQYF.